This T cell receptor beta chain came from a study of early T cells in non-severe SARS-CoV-2 infection. Turning to the study itself: Unpaired chains resulted from sequencing bulk RNA of unsorted whole blood.

Trimming took off 5 bases at V and 1 base at J, with 14 bases between the two ends. The V gene's germline CDR1 is SQVTM and CDR2 ANQGSEA. CDR3 length: 14 amino acids. One entry per CDR3 protein results from TCRdb running MiXCR on the 5' RACE reads. This repertoire shows roughly 50,000 distinct CDR3 sequences, 8% to 10% found once; its top ten account for roughly 9.9%. This clonotype was counted at least ten times. The TCR sequence derives from an adult who was a healthcare worker with PCR-confirmed SARS-CoV-2 infection or an uninfected control (not recorded which). Sequencing input: whole blood. The chain uses TRBV29-1 and TRBJ1-1; TRBD1 is a possible D gene (5 bases). CDR3 DNA: TGCAGCGTTCAAATGGGGGGTGAGAACACTGAAGCTTTCTTT. It translates to CSVQMGGENTEAFF.